The sequence of this TCR beta chain was determined in a study of early T cells in non-severe SARS-CoV-2 infection. TCRdb used MiXCR to reprocess the 5' RACE reads, holding one entry per CDR3 protein. The data hold 75,000 to 80,000 distinct CDR3 sequences, with about 11% observed a single time. Trimming pared 4 bases from V and 3 bases from J, leaving 11 bases between. Germline V gene data show CDR1 as SGHDT and CDR2 as YYEEEE. The CDR3 covers 13 residues. V is TRBV5-6 and J is TRBJ2-7, with D possibly being TRBD1 (5 bases). The sample here was whole blood, taken at baseline. The sequence derives from an adult who was a healthcare worker with PCR-confirmed SARS-CoV-2 infection or an uninfected control (not recorded which). CDR3 DNA: TGTGCCAGCAGCGCAGGACAAAGCTACGAGCAGTACTTC. Translation: CASSAGQSYEQYF.